The 15 T cell receptor beta chains presented below share a single source sample, sequenced in a study of cytomegalovirus exposure and HLA in healthy donors. This PCR relied on a set of 60 Vbeta primers and 13 Jbeta primers. Libraries were prepared by immunoSEQ multiplex PCR; TCRdb keeps only in-frame clonotypes and omits some of them. Of about 190,000 clones listed, around 86% are singletons. Sequenced input: PBMCs. Source of these receptors: a young woman in good health and CMV-seronegative.

The chain links TRBV18 to TRBJ1-5, with 10 nucleotides matching TRBD1. The CDR3 runs to 15 residues. Germline V gene lookup returns CDR1 KGHSH and CDR2 LQKENI. The V and J ends lost 3 bases and 4 bases, in that order; junction bases with no gene match: 3. The CDR3 sequence: CASSPGQGGNQPQHF. The CDR3 nucleotides are TGTGCCAGCTCACCTGGACAGGGGGGAAATCAGCCCCAGCATTTT.

V gene TRBV10-3 combines with J gene TRBJ2-7; 11 nucleotides agree with TRBD1. In germline, CDR1 is ENHRY, CDR2 SYGVKD. The CDR3 has 16 amino acids. The V gene end was trimmed by 3 bases and the J gene end by 4 bases; junction bases not matched to a gene: 8. The CDR3 protein is CAISDPGQGASYEQYF. DNA of the CDR3: TGTGCCATCAGTGACCCCGGACAGGGGGCTTCGTACGAGCAGTACTTC.

This clone was counted once. V gene TRBV25-1 combines with J gene TRBJ2-6; TRBD2 is a possible D gene (6 bases). Trimming took off 4 bases at V and 1 base at J, with 8 bases between the two ends. The CDR3 contains 15 residues. Germline V gene sequence: CDR1 MGHDK, CDR2 SYGVNS. CDR3 amino acids: CASSGDWSGANVLTF. The CDR3 DNA is TGTGCCAGCAGTGGGGACTGGTCTGGGGCCAACGTCCTGACTTTC.

The chain is built from TRBV7-9 and TRBJ1-5; possibly TRBD1 for D (6 bases). This CDR3 contains 15 residues. Germline V CDR1 and CDR2: SEHNR, FQNEAQ (reference sequence). Trimming pared 4 bases from V and 1 base from J, leaving 11 bases between. The CDR3 spells CASSSEGGSNQPQHF. For the CDR3, the DNA is TGTGCCAGCAGCTCAGAGGGGGGGAGCAATCAGCCCCAGCATTTT.

This chain uses TRBV27 with TRBJ1-2; 8 bases agree with TRBD1. The V gene's germline CDR1 is MNHEY and CDR2 SMNVEV (reference sequence). The V gene end was trimmed by 4 bases and the J gene end by 4 bases; junction bases not matched to a gene: 2. This CDR3 has 13 amino acids. This CDR3 reads CASSSTGGYGYTF. The CDR3 DNA is TGTGCCAGCAGTTCTACAGGGGGCTATGGCTACACCTTC.

J is TRBJ2-1 and V is TRBV11-2, with 8 nucleotides matching TRBD2. Germline V gives CDR1 SGHAT, CDR2 FQNNGV. The CDR3 contains 16 residues. After removal of 6 bases from V and 0 bases from J, the junction contained 7 bases not matched to a gene. The DNA for the CDR3 is TGTGCCAGCAGTACTAGCGGCCTAAGCTCCTACAATGAGCAGTTCTTC. Translating it yields CASSTSGLSSYNEQFF.

The rearrangement uses TRBV9 and TRBJ1-1; TRBD1 is a possible D gene (5 bases). CDR3 size: 13 residues. V lost 3 bases and J 1 base, leaving 7 bases between the germline ends. CDR1 is SGDLS, CDR2 YYNGEE, per germline. CDR3 in amino acids: CASSGGGNTEAFF. As DNA, the CDR3 is TGTGCCAGCAGCGGGGGGGGGAACACTGAAGCTTTCTTT.

This clone came up a few times. This chain links TRBV30 with TRBJ1-2; D remains ambiguous. CDR1 GTSNPN and CDR2 SVGIG come from the germline V gene (reference sequence). The CDR3 totals 13 residues. Trimming took 0 bases from V and 10 from J, leaving 15 bases between them. The CDR3 region is CAWSVRLAKDYTF. The CDR3 coding sequence is TGTGCCTGGAGTGTACGTTTAGCAAAAGACTACACCTTC.

The genes are TRBV6-1 and TRBJ2-7; tentatively, D is TRBD1 (7 bases). The length of the CDR3 is 15 residues. CDR1 MNHNS and CDR2 SASEGT come from the germline V gene. With 3 bases removed from V and 3 bases from J, the gap between germline ends came to 15 bases. CDR3 coding DNA: TGTGCCAGCAGTGAGTGGGGGACAGCGGGCTACGAGCAGTACTTC. Residues: CASSEWGTAGYEQYF.

The rearrangement links TRBV5-1 to TRBJ1-2; 7 bases are shared with TRBD1. The CDR3 has 13 amino acids. CDR1 and CDR2 from the germline V gene are SGHRS and YFSETQ. With 4 bases clipped from V and 4 bases from J, the junction kept 4 bases outside the gene matches. The CDR3 is CASSIGQAYGYTF. The CDR3 DNA follows: TGCGCCAGCAGCATCGGACAGGCCTATGGCTACACCTTC.

On this clone: One junction end does not reproduce the germline sequence, and a read error may be involved. Other nucleotide sequences from this sample produce the same CDR3. The rearrangement joins TRBV2 to TRBJ1-4; unclear D gene. Germline lookup yields CDR1 SNHLY and CDR2 FYNNEI. The CDR3 is 15 residues long. This CDR3 is CASSEEAGGSVKLFF. The DNA for the CDR3 is TGCGCCAGCAGTGAAGAGGCGGGTGGTTCTGTGAAACTGTTTTTT.

The chain uses TRBV18 and TRBJ2-3; the D gene is possibly TRBD2 (5 bases). The CDR3 has 16 amino acids. Trimming took 4 bases from V and 5 from J, leaving 19 bases between them. Germline values: CDR1 KGHSH, CDR2 LQKENI. CDR3 sequence reads: CASSRREPGFLDTQYF. For the CDR3, the DNA is TGTGCCAGCTCACGAAGAGAGCCGGGATTCCTAGATACGCAGTATTTT.

The genes are TRBV30 and TRBJ2-3; TRBD1 matches at 9 bases. V was clipped by 0 bases and J by 9 bases; unmatched bases: 16. CDR1 and CDR2 from the germline V gene are GTSNPN and SVGIG (reference sequence). The CDR3 contains 17 residues. As DNA, the CDR3 is TGTGCCTGGAGTGTACGACAGGGGGGTTTTTTGCGGGGAACGCAGTATTTT. Its translation: CAWSVRQGGFLRGTQYF. The full variable domain, in which reference TRBV30 and TRBJ2-3 provide the parts outside the CDR3, is SQTIHQWPATLVQPVGSPLSLECTVEGTSNPNLYWYRQAAGRGLQLLFYSVGIGQISSEVPQNLSASRPQDRQFILSSKKLLLSDSGFYLCAWSVRQGGFLRGTQYFGPGTRLTVL.

The chain recombines TRBV9 with TRBJ1-6, with D unclear. The germline V gene has CDR1 SGDLS and CDR2 YYNGEE. The CDR3 is made up of 16 amino acids. Deletions cut 0 bases from V and 0 bases from J, with 7 bases between. Written as DNA, the CDR3 is TGTGCCAGCAGCGTAGCCGGGAGCTCCTATAATTCACCCCTCCACTTT. It translates to CASSVAGSSYNSPLHF.

The rearrangement joins TRBV6-1 to TRBJ1-1; no clear D. The CDR3 sequence is 16 residues long. V was pared by 3 bases and J by 4 bases, with 18 bases between. Germline-derived CDR1 and CDR2 are MNHNS and SASEGT. The CDR3 region has the DNA TGTGCCAGCAGTGATCGGCAGGCCCTTCTGGGCACTGAAGCTTTCTTT. Translating it yields CASSDRQALLGTEAFF.